The clone carrying this T cell receptor beta chain was seen more than once but under ten times. Its specificity is not known. Trimming took 2 bases from V and 9 from J, leaving 22 bases between them. This CDR3 is 17 amino acids long. Germline V lookup: CDR1 KGHDR, CDR2 SFDVKD. The data originate from a study of post-analysis software for immune sequencing data. The library was made from cDNA and included unique molecular identifiers. From the PCR reads, TCRdb called clonotypes with MiXCR, one entry per CDR3 protein. The sample lists 550,000 to 700,000 distinct CDR3 sequences; roughly 45% were seen once. Study-level findings and limits: Higher frequency in patients than in controls was seen for a handful of TRBV segments, with TRBV5-6, TRBV5-1 and TRBV20-1 among them.

Sequencing was done on a sample of blood. The chain couples TRBV24-1 to TRBJ2-1, with D possibly matching TRBD2 (5 bases). The source is a girl aged 10-17 years with multiple sclerosis. The CDR3 reads CATSDSKTGSLFGEQFF. The CDR3 DNA follows: TGTGCCACCAGTGATTCCAAAACGGGATCCCTGTTCGGTGAGCAGTTCTTC.